This T cell receptor beta chain is from a study of T-cell reconstitution after alpha-beta-depleted transplantation in children. Germline V gene sequence: CDR1 MNHEY, CDR2 SVGAGI. CDR3 length equals 15 residues. With regard to this clonotype: The germline gene is not matched at one end of the junction; a read error may be the cause.

Unique molecular identifiers featured in how the TCRbeta library was prepared. TCRdb called the PCR reads again in MiXCR, with one record for every CDR3 protein. The sample lists around 500,000 distinct CDR3 sequences; around 13% were seen once. The sample in question was PBMCs from the stem cell graft donor, obtained from the stem cell graft. This TCR was sampled from a human donor who donated a stem cell graft to a child with combined immunodeficiency. V and J are TRBV6-5 and TRBJ2-7; no firm D call. The CDR3 spells CASSYSSGTSDEQYF. As DNA, the CDR3 is TGTGCCAGCAGTTACTCGAGTGGCACCTCCGACGAGCAGTACTTC.